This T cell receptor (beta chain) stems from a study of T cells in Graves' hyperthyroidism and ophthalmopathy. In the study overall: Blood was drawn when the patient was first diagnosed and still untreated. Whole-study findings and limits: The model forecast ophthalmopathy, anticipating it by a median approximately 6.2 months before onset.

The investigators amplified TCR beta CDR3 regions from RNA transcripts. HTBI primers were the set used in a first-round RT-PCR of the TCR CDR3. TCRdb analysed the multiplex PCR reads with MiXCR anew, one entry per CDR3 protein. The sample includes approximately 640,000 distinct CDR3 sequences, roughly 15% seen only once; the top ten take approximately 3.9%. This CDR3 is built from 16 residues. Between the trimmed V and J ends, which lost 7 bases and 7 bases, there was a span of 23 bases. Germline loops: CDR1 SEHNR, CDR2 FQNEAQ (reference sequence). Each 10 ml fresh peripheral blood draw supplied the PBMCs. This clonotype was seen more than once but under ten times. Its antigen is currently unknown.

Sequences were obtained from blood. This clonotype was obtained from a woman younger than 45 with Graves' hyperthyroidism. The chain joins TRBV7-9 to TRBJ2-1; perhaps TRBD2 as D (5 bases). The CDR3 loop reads CASNNLVEERYNEQFF. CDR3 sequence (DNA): TGTGCCAGCAACAACCTTGTAGAGGAGCGGTATAATGAGCAGTTCTTC.